This T cell receptor (beta chain) was recovered during a study of Ad26.COV2.S vaccination and SARS-CoV-2 variants. On the study more broadly: A COV1001 Ad26.COV2.S trial-arm participant provided the sample.

This clone came up once. Its antigen is undetermined. V was cut by 5 bases and J by 1 base, with 15 bases left in between. There are 16 residues in the CDR3. The germline V gene has CDR1 SGHTA and CDR2 FQGTGA. Broader study findings: Substantial post-vaccination breadth of spike-specific CD8+ and CD4+ T cell responses was reported.

Treatment given: 19 received Ad26.COV2.S at low or high dose, single or two shots; about five received placebo; per-sample allocation not given. Collection of the samples took place on day 63 after the first injection of vaccine or placebo. Whoever gave the sample was an adult aged 18-55 years in Boston. An Ad26 vector expressing Wuhan-strain SARS-CoV-2 spike constituted the vaccine. Using immunoSEQ multiplex PCR, the repertoire was profiled, and TCRdb retains in-frame clones only, with some absent. The table shows a few hundred thousand clones, with roughly 87% occurring only once. This clonotype originated in a person aged 18 to 59 who received the Ad26.COV2.S COVID-19 vaccine or a placebo. The sequences come from peripheral blood, collected in a trial of Ad26.COV2.S vaccine versus placebo. V is TRBV7-3 and J is TRBJ2-1; TRBD1 or TRBD2 may be the D gene (5 bases each). The CDR3 nucleotides read TGTGCCAGCAGCCCCGAGGGACGCCCTTCCTACAATGAGCAGTTCTTC. It codes for CASSPEGRPSYNEQFF.